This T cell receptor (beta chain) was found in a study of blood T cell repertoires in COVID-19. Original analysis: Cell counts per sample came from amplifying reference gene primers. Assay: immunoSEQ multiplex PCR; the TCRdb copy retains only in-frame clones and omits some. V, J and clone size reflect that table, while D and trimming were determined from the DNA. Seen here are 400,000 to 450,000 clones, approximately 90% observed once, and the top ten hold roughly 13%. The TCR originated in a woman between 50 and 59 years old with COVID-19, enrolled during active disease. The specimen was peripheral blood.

DNA for the CDR3: TGTGCCAGCAGGCTTGACAGGGGATACGTCCTGACTTTC. Protein: CASRLDRGYVLTF. The V call is TRBV12-3 or TRBV12-4, the J call TRBJ2-6; 8 nucleotides match TRBD1. CDR3 length: 13 amino acids. The V and J ends lost 6 bases and 11 bases, in that order; junction bases with no gene match: 6.